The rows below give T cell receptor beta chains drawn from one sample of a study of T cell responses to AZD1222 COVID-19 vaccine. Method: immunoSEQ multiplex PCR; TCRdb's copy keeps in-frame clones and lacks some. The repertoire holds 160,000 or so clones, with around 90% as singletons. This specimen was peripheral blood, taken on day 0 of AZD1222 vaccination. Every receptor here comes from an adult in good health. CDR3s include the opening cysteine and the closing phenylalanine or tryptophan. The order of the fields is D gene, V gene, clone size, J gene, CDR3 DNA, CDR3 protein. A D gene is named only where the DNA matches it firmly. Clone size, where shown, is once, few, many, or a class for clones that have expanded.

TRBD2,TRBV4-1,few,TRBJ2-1,TGCGCCAGCAGCTTGAGCGGGACCTCATACAATGAGCAGTTCTTC,CASSLSGTSYNEQFF
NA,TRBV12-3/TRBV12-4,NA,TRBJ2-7,TGTGCCAGCAGTCAACAGAGCCTCGAGCAGTACTTC,CASSQQSLEQYF
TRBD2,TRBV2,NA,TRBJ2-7,TGTGCCAGCACCATGACTAGCGGTTCGAACGAGCAGTACTTC,CASTMTSGSNEQYF
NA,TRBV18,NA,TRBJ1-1,TGTGCCAGCTCCCTCGGACAGTCCTCAAACACTGAAGCTTTCTTT,CASSLGQSSNTEAFF
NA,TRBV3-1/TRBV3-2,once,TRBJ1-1,TGTGCCAGCAGCCAAGCGCATAGTCAGAACACTGAAGCTTTCTTT,CASSQAHSQNTEAFF
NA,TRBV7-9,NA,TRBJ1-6,TGTGCCAGCAGCTTAAAGGGTGGTAATTCACCCCTCCACTTT,CASSLKGGNSPLHF
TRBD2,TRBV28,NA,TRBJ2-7,TGTGCCAGCGGGACTAGTACCTACGAGCAGTACTTC,CASGTSTYEQYF
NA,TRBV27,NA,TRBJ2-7,TGTGCCAGCTCCCTTAGCGGCGCCTACGAGCAGTACTTC,CASSLSGAYEQYF
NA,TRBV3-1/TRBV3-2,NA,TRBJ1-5,TGTGCCAGCAGCCAAGCGGGGCTAAATCAGCCCCAGCATTTT,CASSQAGLNQPQHF
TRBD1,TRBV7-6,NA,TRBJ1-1,TGTGCCAGCAGCTTGGGACAGGGGAACACTGAAGCTTTCTTT,CASSLGQGNTEAFF
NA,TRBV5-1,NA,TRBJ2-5,TGCGCCAGCAGCCTGCTGGGACTTCTCGAAGAGACCCAGTACTTC,CASSLLGLLEETQYF
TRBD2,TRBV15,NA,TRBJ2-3,TGTGCCACCAGCGCTAGCGGAGCAGATACGCAGTATTTT,CATSASGADTQYF
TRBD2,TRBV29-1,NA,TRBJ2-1,TGCAGCGCCCGACTAGCGGGAGGTCTCTACAATGAGCAGTTCTTC,CSARLAGGLYNEQFF
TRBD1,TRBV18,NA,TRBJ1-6,TGTGCCAGCTCAGAGGGACAGCCCTCACCCCTCCACTTT,CASSEGQPSPLHF
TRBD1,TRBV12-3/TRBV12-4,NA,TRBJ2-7,TGTGCCAGCATGGGACAGACCTACGAGCAGTACTTC,CASMGQTYEQYF
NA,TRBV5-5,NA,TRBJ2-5,TGTGCCAGCAGCTTGGATCGGGGGACCCAGTACTTC,CASSLDRGTQYF
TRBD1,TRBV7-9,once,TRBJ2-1,TGTGCCAGCAGCGCTCCAGGGGGTTTTGAGCAATTCTTC,CASSAPGGFEQFF
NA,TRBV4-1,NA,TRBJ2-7,TGCGCCAGCAGCCAACTATTGGGGGGAGGAGGCCACGAGCAGTACTTC,CASSQLLGGGGHEQYF
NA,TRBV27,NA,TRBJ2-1,TGTGCCAGCAGAGAGGGAAATGAGCAGTTCTTC,CASREGNEQFF
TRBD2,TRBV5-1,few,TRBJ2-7,TGCGCCAGCAGCTCGTCGACTAGCGGGAGGGCCTCCGAGCAGTACTTC,CASSSSTSGRASEQYF
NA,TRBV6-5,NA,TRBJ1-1,TGTGCCAGCAGTTCCCTAGGGAACACTGAAGCTTTCTTT,CASSSLGNTEAFF
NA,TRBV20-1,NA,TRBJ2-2,TGCAGTGCTAGTAGGCAGGCAAACACCGGGGAGCTGTTTTTT,CSASRQANTGELFF